This T cell receptor beta chain comes out of a study of blood T cell repertoires in COVID-19. Original processing methods: The assay estimated nucleated cells by amplifying reference gene primers. Only in-frame clones appear in the TCRdb table, and some are missing; sequencing was by immunoSEQ multiplex PCR. V and J calls and clone size are given by that table; D and trimming were obtained from the DNA. The sample holds 180,000 or so clones, about 85% seen once. J lost 10 bases, V lost 3 bases, and 3 bases had no gene match. The CDR3 runs to 14 residues. Looked up from germline, CDR1 is SGHRS and CDR2 is YFSETQ.

The chain is built from TRBV5-1 and TRBJ1-6; TRBD1 agrees at 11 bases. What was sequenced was peripheral blood. This TCR was recovered from a woman in her sixties or seventies with acute or convalescent COVID-19. The CDR3 region is CASSYGQGASPLHF. The CDR3 DNA reads TGCGCCAGCAGCTATGGACAGGGGGCGTCACCCCTCCACTTT.